A selection of T cell receptor beta chains follows, all from one sample in a study of blood T cell repertoires in COVID-19. Repertoires were generated with immunoSEQ multiplex PCR, while TCRdb's copy carries only in-frame clones and drops some. The sample includes some 190,000 clones, roughly three quarters of them seen just once. Sequences were obtained from PBMCs or T cells enriched from blood (not recorded which). Receptors originate from a man aged 55 to 70 who had been exposed to COVID-19. Both conserved end residues are part of each CDR3.

j_gene: TRBJ1-1; v_gene: TRBV5-5; CDR3aa: CASSSGAGLTEAFF
j_gene: TRBJ1-5; v_gene: TRBV19; CDR3aa: CASSRPPRAKQPQHF
j_gene: TRBJ2-4; v_gene: TRBV30; CDR3aa: CAWSVPGGGIQYF
j_gene: TRBJ1-5; v_gene: TRBV7-9; CDR3aa: CASSLQGGLVNQPQHF
j_gene: TRBJ2-2; v_gene: TRBV7-9; CDR3aa: CASRLFSLGTANTGELFF
j_gene: TRBJ1-6; v_gene: TRBV3-1/TRBV3-2; CDR3aa: CASSRRGGQMDSPLHF
j_gene: TRBJ2-7; v_gene: TRBV7-8; CDR3aa: CASSLTRSSYEQYF
j_gene: TRBJ1-1; v_gene: TRBV19; CDR3aa: CASREGMNTEAFF
j_gene: TRBJ2-3; v_gene: TRBV24-1; CDR3aa: CATSDLQTGTDTQYF
j_gene: TRBJ2-7; v_gene: TRBV4-1; CDR3aa: CASSPTPSNPYEQYF
j_gene: TRBJ1-1; v_gene: TRBV19; CDR3aa: CASDRGSSTEAFF
j_gene: TRBJ2-5; v_gene: TRBV25-1; CDR3aa: CASSGGLGKTQYF
j_gene: TRBJ1-1; v_gene: TRBV6-2/TRBV6-3; CDR3aa: CASSYSSPGDAFF
j_gene: TRBJ1-5; v_gene: TRBV27; CDR3aa: CASSLASGVNQPQHF
j_gene: TRBJ1-1; v_gene: TRBV12-3/TRBV12-4; CDR3aa: CASRVRDSEAFF
j_gene: TRBJ2-5; v_gene: TRBV10-3; CDR3aa: CAISEGAGQETQYF
j_gene: TRBJ2-2; v_gene: TRBV6-5; CDR3aa: CASRWTGVTGELFF
j_gene: TRBJ2-2; v_gene: TRBV6-5; CDR3aa: CAIQGAGTGELFF
j_gene: TRBJ1-2; v_gene: TRBV6-5; CDR3aa: CASSYSPGNYGYTF
j_gene: TRBJ2-1; v_gene: TRBV10-2; CDR3aa: CASSVGTSGANEQFF
j_gene: TRBJ2-7; v_gene: TRBV6-4; CDR3aa: CAGQGTHEQYF
j_gene: TRBJ1-3; v_gene: TRBV10-1; CDR3aa: CASTGQGEGNTIYF
j_gene: TRBJ1-1; v_gene: TRBV30; CDR3aa: CAWRVTGLLNTEAFF
j_gene: TRBJ2-5; v_gene: TRBV6-6; CDR3aa: CASSGQGPLQETQYF
j_gene: TRBJ1-2; v_gene: TRBV30; CDR3aa: CAWSNGLGYGYTF
j_gene: TRBJ1-6; v_gene: TRBV11-2; CDR3aa: CASSLESQGNSPLHF